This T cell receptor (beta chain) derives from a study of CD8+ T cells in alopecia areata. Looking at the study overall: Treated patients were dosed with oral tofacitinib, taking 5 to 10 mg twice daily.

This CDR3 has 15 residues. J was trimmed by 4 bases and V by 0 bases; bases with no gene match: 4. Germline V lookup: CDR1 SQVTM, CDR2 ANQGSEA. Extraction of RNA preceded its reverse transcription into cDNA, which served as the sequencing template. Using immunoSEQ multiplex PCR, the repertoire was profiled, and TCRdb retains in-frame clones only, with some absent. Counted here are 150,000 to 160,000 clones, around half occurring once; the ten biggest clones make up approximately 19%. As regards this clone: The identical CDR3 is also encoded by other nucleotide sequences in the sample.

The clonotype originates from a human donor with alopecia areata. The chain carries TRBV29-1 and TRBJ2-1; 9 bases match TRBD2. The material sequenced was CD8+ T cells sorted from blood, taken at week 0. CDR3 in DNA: TGCAGCGTTGAAGAGGCGGGGGGGTCGTACAATGAGCAGTTCTTC. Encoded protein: CSVEEAGGSYNEQFF.